This T cell receptor beta chain was sequenced for a study of blood T cell repertoires in COVID-19. Methods used by the authors: How many nucleated cells were present was estimated from reference gene primer amplification. The assay was immunoSEQ multiplex PCR, and TCRdb's table has in-frame clones only and misses some. Clone size and the V and J calls come from that table; the DNA yielded D and trimming. The sample carries about 150,000 clones, approximately 88% recorded once. The CDR3 contains 16 residues. The germline V gene has CDR1 MNHEY and CDR2 SVGAGI. The V gene lost 2 bases and the J gene lost 1 base, with 12 bases spanning the gap.

The sequenced sample was PBMCs or T cells enriched from blood (not recorded which). V and J are TRBV6-5 and TRBJ2-1; the D gene is possibly TRBD2 (6 bases). The sequence came from a woman aged 50 to 65 who had recovered from COVID-19. CDR3 loop: CASSYASGLSYNEQFF. For the CDR3, the DNA is TGTGCCAGCAGTTACGCCTCGGGACTGTCCTACAATGAGCAGTTCTTC.